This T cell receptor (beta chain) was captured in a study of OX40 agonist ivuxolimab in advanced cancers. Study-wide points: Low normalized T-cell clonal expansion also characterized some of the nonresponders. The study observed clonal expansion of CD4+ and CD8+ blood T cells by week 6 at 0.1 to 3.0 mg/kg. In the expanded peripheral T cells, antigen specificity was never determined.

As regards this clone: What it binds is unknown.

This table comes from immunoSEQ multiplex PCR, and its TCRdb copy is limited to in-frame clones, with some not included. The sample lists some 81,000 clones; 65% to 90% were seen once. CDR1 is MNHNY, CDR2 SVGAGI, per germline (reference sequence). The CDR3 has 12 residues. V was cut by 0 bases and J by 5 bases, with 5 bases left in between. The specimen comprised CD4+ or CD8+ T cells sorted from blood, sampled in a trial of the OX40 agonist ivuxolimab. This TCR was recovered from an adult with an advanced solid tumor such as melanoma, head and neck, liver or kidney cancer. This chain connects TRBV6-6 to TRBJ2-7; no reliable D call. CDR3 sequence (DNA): TGTGCCAGCAGTTACTCGTCAGACGAGCAGTACTTC. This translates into CASSYSSDEQYF.